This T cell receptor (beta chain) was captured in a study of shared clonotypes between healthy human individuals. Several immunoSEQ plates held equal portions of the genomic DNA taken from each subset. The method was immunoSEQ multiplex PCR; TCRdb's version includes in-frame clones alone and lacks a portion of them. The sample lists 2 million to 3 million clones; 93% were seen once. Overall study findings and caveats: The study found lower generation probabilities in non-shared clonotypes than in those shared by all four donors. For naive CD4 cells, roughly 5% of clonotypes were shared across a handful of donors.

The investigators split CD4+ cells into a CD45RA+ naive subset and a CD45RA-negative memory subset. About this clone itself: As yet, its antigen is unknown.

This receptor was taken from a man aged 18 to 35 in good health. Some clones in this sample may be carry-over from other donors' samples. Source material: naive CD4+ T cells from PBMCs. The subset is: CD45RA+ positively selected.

CDR3 in amino acids: CASSSPGGSYGYTF. CDR3 nucleotides: TGTGCCAGCAGCTCCCCCGGGGGATCCTATGGCTACACCTTC. The J gene is TRBJ1-2, the V gene TRBV9; tentative D call: TRBD1 (5 bases). Germline V gene sequence: CDR1 SGDLS, CDR2 YYNGEE. The CDR3 runs 14 residues. V was cut by 4 bases and J by 4 bases, with 14 bases left in between. Full variable domain (remainder filled in from reference TRBV9 and TRBJ1-2): DSGVTQTPKHLITATGQRVTLRCSPRSGDLSVYWYQQSLDQGLQFLIQYYNGEERAKGNILERFSAQQFPDLHSELNLSSLELGDSALYFCASSSPGGSYGYTFGSGTRLTVV.